This TCR beta chain was documented in a study of T cells in Graves' hyperthyroidism and ophthalmopathy. Study summary: Any treatment followed the collection of peripheral blood at initial diagnosis. Regarding the study as a whole: Within blood appeared most thyroid clonotypes that had expanded above 0.001.

The trim removed 7 bases at V and 3 bases at J, leaving 11 bases unmatched. The CDR3 totals 15 residues. The patients, who ranged from 18 to 65 in age, presented with newly diagnosed hyperthyroidism lasting under 2 months. It was 8 to 10 ml of fresh peripheral blood that supplied the PBMCs. Authors of the study amplified TCR beta CDR3 regions from RNA transcripts. First-round RT-PCR of the TCR CDR3 relied on the HTBI primer set. TCRdb re-called the multiplex PCR reads through MiXCR, storing one row per CDR3 protein. The table includes 270,000 or so distinct CDR3 sequences, 25% detected once. This clonotype was found many times. Its specificity is unknown.

The clonotype was recovered from a man aged 35 to 55 with Graves' hyperthyroidism that later progressed to Graves' ophthalmopathy. The V gene is TRBV12-3 or TRBV12-4, the J gene TRBJ2-7; 8 nucleotides match TRBD1. Sequences were obtained from blood. CDR3: CASTSRGTGIYEQYF. CDR3 nucleotide sequence: TGTGCCAGCACCTCCCGCGGGACAGGTATCTACGAGCAGTACTTC.